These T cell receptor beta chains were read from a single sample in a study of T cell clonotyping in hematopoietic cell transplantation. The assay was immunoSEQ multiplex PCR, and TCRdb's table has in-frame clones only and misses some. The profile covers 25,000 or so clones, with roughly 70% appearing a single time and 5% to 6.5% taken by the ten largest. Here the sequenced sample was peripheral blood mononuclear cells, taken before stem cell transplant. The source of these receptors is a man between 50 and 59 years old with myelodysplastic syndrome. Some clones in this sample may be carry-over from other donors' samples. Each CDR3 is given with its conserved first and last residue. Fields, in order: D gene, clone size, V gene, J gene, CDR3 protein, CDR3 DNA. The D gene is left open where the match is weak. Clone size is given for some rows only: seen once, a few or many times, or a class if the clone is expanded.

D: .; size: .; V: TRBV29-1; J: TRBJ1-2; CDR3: CSVDTGHGYTF; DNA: TGCAGCGTTGATACAGGGCATGGCTACACCTTC
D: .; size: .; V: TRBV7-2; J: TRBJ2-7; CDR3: CASRRGTDSYEQYF; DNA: TGTGCCAGCAGACGCGGGACGGACTCCTACGAGCAGTACTTC
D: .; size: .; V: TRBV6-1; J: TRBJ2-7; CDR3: CASSPGTTYEQYF; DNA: TGTGCCAGCAGCCCCGGGACGACCTACGAGCAGTACTTC
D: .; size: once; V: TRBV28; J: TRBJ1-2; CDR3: CATRGQNYGYTF; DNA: TGTGCCACCCGCGGACAGAACTATGGCTACACCTTC
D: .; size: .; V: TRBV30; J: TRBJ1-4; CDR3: CAWSVSGLGEKLFF; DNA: TGTGCCTGGAGTGTATCAGGGCTAGGCGAAAAACTGTTTTTT
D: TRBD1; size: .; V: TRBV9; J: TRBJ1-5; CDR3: CASSQTGESAQHF; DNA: TGTGCCAGCAGCCAAACAGGGGAATCAGCCCAGCATTTT
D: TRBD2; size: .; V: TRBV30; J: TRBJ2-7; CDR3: CAWGTTPYEQYF; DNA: TGTGCCTGGGGGACTACCCCCTACGAGCAGTACTTC
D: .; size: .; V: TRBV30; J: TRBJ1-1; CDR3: CAWLWGSGNTEASF; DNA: .
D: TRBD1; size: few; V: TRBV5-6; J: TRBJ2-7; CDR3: CASSIGTVGEQYF; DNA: TGTGCCAGCAGCATTGGGACAGTCGGCGAGCAGTACTTC
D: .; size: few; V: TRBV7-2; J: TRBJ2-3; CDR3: CASSLDTDTQYF; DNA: TGTGCCAGCAGCTTAGACACAGATACGCAGTATTTT
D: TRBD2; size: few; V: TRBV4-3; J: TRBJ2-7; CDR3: CASSLGLDGPEQYF; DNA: TGCGCCAGCAGCCTAGGACTAGACGGGCCCGAGCAGTACTTC
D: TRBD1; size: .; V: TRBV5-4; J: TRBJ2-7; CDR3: CASSLDRGEQYF; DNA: TGTGCCAGCAGCTTGGACAGGGGCGAGCAGTACTTC
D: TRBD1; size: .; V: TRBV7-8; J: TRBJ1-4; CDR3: CASSPGWDRTTEKLFF; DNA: TGTGCCAGCAGCCCAGGCTGGGACAGGACGACGGAAAAACTGTTTTTT
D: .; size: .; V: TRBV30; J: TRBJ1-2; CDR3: CAWRTAVPNYGYTF; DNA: TGTGCCTGGAGAACAGCAGTTCCTAACTATGGCTACACCTTC
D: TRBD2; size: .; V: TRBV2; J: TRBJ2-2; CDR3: CASRILAGNTGELFF; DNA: TGTGCCAGCAGAATACTAGCGGGGAACACCGGGGAGCTGTTTTTT
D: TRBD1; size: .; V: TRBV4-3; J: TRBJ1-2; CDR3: CASSQQTGGFNYGYTF; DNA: TGCGCCAGCAGCCAGCAGACAGGGGGCTTTAACTATGGCTACACCTTC
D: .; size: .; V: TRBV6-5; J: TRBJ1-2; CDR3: CASSSPKALHYGYTF; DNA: TGTGCCAGCAGTTCCCCGAAAGCTCTTCACTATGGCTACACCTTC
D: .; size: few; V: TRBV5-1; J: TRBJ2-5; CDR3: CASSLAREKETQYF; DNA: TGCGCCAGCAGCTTGGCCAGGGAGAAAGAGACCCAGTACTTC
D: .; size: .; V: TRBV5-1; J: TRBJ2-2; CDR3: CASSPEPGRRTGELFF; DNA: TGCGCCAGCAGCCCGGAACCGGGGCGACGTACCGGGGAGCTGTTTTTT
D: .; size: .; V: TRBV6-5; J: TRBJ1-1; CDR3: CASSEVRGTEAFF; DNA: TGTGCCAGCAGTGAGGTGAGGGGCACTGAAGCTTTCTTT
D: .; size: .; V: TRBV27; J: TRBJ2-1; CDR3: CASRPRGISYNEQFF; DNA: TGTGCCAGCAGACCTAGGGGAATTTCCTACAATGAGCAGTTCTTC
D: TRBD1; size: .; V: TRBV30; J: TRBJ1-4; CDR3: CAWSPRTGANEKLFF; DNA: TGTGCCTGGAGTCCTCGGACAGGGGCTAATGAAAAACTGTTTTTT
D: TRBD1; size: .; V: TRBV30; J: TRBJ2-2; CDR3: CAHGTDFTGELFF; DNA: TGTGCCCACGGGACAGACTTCACCGGGGAGCTGTTTTTT
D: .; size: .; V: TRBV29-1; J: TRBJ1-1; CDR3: CSVEGLRNEAFF; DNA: TGCAGCGTTGAAGGGCTCAGGAATGAAGCTTTCTTT
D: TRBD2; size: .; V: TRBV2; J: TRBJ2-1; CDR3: CASSGTSGSTPNEQFF; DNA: TGTGCCAGCAGTGGGACTAGCGGGAGTACCCCCAATGAGCAGTTCTTC
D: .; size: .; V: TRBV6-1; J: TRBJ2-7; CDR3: CASQGVVLYEQYF; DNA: TGTGCCAGCCAAGGAGTAGTCCTCTACGAGCAGTACTTC
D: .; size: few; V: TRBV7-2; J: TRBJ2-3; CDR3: CASSFQTVYTDTQYF; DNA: TGTGCCAGCAGCTTCCAGACCGTTTACACAGATACGCAGTATTTT
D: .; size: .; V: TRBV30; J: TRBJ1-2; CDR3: CAWTPLGAHYGYTF; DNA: TGTGCCTGGACCCCTTTGGGGGCGCATTATGGCTACACCTTC
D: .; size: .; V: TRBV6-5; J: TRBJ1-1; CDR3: CASSPPGQINTEAFF; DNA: TGTGCCAGCAGTCCACCGGGGCAGATAAACACTGAAGCTTTCTTT
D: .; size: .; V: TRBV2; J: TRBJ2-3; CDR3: CASSVWNARDTQYF; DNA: TGTGCCAGCAGTGTCTGGAACGCTCGAGATACGCAGTATTTT
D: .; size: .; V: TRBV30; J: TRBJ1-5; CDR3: CAWSVGVNQPQHF; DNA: TGTGCCTGGAGTGTAGGGGTAAATCAGCCCCAGCATTTT
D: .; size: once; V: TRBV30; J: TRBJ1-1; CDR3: CAWSVQGAEAFF; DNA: TGTGCCTGGAGTGTACAGGGCGCCGAAGCTTTCTTT
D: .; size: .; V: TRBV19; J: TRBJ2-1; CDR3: CASSIDLLGVVGQQFF; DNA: TGTGCCAGTAGTATAGATCTATTGGGGGTGGTCGGCCAGCAGTTCTTC
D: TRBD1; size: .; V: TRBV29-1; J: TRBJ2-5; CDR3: CSVGQGAETQYF; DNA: TGCAGCGTGGGACAGGGGGCAGAGACCCAGTACTTC
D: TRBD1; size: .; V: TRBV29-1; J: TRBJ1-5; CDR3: CSVRTGSNQPQHF; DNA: TGCAGCGTCCGGACAGGGAGCAATCAGCCCCAGCATTTT
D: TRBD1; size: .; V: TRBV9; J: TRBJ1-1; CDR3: CASSVGQGRNTEAFF; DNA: TGTGCCAGCAGCGTAGGACAGGGCCGCAACACTGAAGCTTTCTTT
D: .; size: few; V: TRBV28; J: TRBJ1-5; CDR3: CASSSGSQPQHF; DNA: TGTGCCAGCAGTTCAGGTTCTCAGCCCCAGCATTTT
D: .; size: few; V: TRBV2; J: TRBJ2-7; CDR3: CASSEGGGLYEQYF; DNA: TGTGCCAGCAGTGAAGGTGGGGGGCTCTACGAGCAGTACTTC
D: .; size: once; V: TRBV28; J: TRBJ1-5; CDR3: CASSFNRVGNQPQHF; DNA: TGTGCCAGCAGTTTTAACAGGGTGGGCAATCAGCCCCAGCATTTT
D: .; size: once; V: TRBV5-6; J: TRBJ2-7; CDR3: CASNRLGASSYEQYF; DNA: TGTGCCAGCAATAGGCTGGGGGCCAGCTCCTACGAGCAGTACTTC
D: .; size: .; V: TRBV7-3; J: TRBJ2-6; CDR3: CATSGANVLTF; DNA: TGTGCCACCTCTGGGGCCAACGTCCTGACTTTC
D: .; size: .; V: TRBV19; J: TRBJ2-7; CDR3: CASRGPYEQYF; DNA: TGTGCCAGCAGGGGTCCCTACGAGCAGTACTTC